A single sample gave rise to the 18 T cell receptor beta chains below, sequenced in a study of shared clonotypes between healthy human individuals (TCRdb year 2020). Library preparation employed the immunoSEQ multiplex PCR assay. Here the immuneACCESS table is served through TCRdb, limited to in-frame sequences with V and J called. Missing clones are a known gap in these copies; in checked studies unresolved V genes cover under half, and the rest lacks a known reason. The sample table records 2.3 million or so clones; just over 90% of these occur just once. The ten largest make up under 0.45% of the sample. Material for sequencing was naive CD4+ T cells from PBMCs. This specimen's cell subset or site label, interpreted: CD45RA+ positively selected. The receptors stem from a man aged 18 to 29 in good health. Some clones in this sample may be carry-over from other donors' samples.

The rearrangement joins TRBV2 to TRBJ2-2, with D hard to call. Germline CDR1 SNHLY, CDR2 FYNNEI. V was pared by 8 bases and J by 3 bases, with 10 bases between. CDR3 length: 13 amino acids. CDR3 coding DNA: TGTGCCAGCCTTCAAAGCTACACCGGGGAGCTGTTTTTT. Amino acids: CASLQSYTGELFF.

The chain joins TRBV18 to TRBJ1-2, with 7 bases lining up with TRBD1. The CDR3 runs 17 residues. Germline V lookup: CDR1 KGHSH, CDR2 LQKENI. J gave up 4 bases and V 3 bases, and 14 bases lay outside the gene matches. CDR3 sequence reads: CASSPLYSEGAGYGYTF. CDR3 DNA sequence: TGTGCCAGCTCACCTTTATACTCTGAGGGGGCAGGCTATGGCTACACCTTC.

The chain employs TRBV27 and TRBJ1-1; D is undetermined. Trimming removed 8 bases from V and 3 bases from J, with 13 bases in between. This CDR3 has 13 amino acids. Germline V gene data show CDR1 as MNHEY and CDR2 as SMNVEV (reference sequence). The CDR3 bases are TGTGCCAGCTCTACTTGGTTCGACACTGAAGCTTTCTTT. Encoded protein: CASSTWFDTEAFF.

Here the CDR3 DNA reads TGCGCCAGCAGCCGGAGGTCCACCGGGGAGCTGTTTTTT. Translation gives CASSRRSTGELFF. The genes are TRBV4-3 and TRBJ2-2; D may be TRBD2 (5 bases). V gave up 4 bases and J gave up 4 bases, with 7 bases separating them. Germline CDR1 and CDR2: LGHNA and YSLEER. CDR3 length: 13 amino acids.

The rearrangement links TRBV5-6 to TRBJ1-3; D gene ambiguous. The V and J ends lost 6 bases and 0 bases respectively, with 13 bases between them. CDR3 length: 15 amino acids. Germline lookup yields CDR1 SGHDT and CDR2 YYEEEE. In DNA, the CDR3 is TGTGCCAGCACCTTTGAGGGCAGCTCTGGAAACACCATATATTTT. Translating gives CASTFEGSSGNTIYF.

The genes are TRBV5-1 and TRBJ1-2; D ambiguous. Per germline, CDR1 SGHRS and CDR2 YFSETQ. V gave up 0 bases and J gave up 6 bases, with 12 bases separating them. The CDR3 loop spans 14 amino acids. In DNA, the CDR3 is TGCGCCAGCAGCTTGGGTCCAGTATATGATGGCTACACCTTC. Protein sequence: CASSLGPVYDGYTF.

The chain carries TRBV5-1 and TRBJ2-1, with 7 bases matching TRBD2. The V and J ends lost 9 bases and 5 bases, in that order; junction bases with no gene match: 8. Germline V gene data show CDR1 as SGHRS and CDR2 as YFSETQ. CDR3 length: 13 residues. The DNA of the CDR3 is TGCGCCACCAGGCTAGCGGCTAACAATGAGCAGTTCTTC. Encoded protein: CATRLAANNEQFF.

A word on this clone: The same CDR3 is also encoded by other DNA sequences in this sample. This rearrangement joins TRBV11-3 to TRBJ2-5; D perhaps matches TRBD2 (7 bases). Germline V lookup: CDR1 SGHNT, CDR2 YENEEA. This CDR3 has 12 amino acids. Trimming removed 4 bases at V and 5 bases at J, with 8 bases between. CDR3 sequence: CASSSGGETQYF. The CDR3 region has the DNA TGTGCCAGCAGCTCGGGGGGCGAGACCCAGTACTTC.

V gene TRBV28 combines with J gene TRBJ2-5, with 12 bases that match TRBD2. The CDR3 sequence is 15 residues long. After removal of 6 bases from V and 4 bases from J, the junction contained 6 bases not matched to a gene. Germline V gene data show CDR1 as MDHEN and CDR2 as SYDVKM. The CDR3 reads CASRTSGRGRETQYF. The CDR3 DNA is TGTGCCAGCAGGACTAGCGGGAGAGGGCGAGAGACCCAGTACTTC.

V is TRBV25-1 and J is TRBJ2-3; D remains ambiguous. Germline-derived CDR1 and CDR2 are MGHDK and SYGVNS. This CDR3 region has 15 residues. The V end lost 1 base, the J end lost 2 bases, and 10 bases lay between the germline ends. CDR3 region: CASSESEAYTDTQYF. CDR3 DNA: TGTGCCAGCAGTGAATCCGAGGCCTACACAGATACGCAGTATTTT.

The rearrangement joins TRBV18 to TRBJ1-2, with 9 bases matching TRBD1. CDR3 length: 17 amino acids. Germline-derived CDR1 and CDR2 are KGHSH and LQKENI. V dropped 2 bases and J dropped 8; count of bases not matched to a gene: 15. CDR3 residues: CASSPIHGQGSLNGYTF. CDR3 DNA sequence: TGTGCCAGCTCACCAATTCACGGACAGGGGTCTCTTAACGGCTACACCTTC. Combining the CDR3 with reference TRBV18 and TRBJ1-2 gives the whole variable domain NAGVMQNPRHLVRRRGQEARLRCSPMKGHSHVYWYRQLPEEGLKFMVYLQKENIIDESGMPKERFSAEFPKEGPSILRIQQVVRGDSAAYFCASSPIHGQGSLNGYTFGSGTRLTVV.

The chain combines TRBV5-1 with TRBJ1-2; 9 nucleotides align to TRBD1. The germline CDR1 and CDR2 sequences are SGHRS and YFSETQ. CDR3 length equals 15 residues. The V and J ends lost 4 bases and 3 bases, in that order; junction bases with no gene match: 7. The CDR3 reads CASSPVTGGDYGYTF. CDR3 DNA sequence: TGCGCCAGCAGCCCCGTTACAGGGGGCGACTATGGCTACACCTTC.

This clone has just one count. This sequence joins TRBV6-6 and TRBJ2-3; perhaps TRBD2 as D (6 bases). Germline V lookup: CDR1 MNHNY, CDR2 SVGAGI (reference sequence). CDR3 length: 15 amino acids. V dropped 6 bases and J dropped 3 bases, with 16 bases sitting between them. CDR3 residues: CASSPRDSTTDTQYF. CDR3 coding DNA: TGTGCCAGCAGCCCCCGGGACTCTACAACAGATACGCAGTATTTT.

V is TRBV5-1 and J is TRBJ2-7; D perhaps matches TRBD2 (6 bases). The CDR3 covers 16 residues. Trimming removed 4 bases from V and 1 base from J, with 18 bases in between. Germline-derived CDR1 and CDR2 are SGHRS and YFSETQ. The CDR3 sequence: CASSRGTRQGSYEQYF. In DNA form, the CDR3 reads TGCGCCAGCAGCCGGGGGACTCGCCAGGGATCCTACGAGCAGTACTTC.

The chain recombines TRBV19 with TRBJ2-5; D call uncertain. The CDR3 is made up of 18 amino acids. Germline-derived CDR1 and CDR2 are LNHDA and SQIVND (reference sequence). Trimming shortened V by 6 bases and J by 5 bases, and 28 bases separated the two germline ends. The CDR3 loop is CASSLSGPRPGSIETQYF. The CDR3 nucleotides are TGTGCCAGTAGCTTATCCGGGCCCCGGCCAGGTAGCATCGAGACCCAGTACTTC. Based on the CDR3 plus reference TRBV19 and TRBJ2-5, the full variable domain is DGGITQSPKYLFRKEGQNVTLSCEQNLNHDAMYWYRQDPGQGLRLIYYSQIVNDFQKGDIAEGYSVSREKKESFPLTVTSAQKNPTAFYLCASSLSGPRPGSIETQYFGPGTRLLVL.

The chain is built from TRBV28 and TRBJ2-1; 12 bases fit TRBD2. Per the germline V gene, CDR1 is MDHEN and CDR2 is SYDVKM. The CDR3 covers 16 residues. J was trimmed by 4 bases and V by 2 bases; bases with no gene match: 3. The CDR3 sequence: CASSLRTSGNYNEQFF. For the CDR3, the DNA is TGTGCCAGCAGTTTACGGACTAGCGGGAATTACAATGAGCAGTTCTTC.

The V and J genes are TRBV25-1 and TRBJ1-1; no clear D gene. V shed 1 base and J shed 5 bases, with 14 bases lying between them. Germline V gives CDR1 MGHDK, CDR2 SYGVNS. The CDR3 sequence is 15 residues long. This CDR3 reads CASSEWWTTRTEAFF. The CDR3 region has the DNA TGTGCCAGCAGTGAATGGTGGACCACGAGGACTGAAGCTTTCTTT.

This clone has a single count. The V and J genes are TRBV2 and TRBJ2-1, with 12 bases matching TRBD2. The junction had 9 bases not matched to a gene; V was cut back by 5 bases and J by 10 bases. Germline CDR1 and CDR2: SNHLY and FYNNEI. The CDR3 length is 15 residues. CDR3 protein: CASSQTSGRSGEQFF. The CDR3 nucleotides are TGTGCCAGCAGTCAGACTAGCGGGAGATCCGGGGAGCAGTTCTTC.